Listed here are 25 T cell receptor beta chains from one sample, sequenced in a study of cytomegalovirus exposure and HLA in healthy donors. In the PCR, 60 Vbeta and 13 Jbeta primers were used. Generated by immunoSEQ multiplex PCR, the TCRdb table keeps only in-frame clones and is missing some. In the table there are 99,000 or so clones, 79% of which are singletons. The sequenced material came from PBMCs. The source is a male donor in good health and CMV-seropositive.

This chain joins TRBV5-1 and TRBJ2-3; perhaps TRBD2 as D (6 bases). CDR3 length: 15 amino acids. Germline loops: CDR1 SGHRS, CDR2 YFSETQ. Between the trimmed V and J ends, which lost 7 bases and 1 base, there was a span of 16 bases. The CDR3 nucleotides are TGCGCCAGCGCCGACACCCCGGGAGGCACAGATACGCAGTATTTT. Its translation: CASADTPGGTDTQYF. Looking up the rest from reference TRBV5-1 and TRBJ2-3 gives the full variable domain: KAGVTQTPRYLIKTRGQQVTLSCSPISGHRSVSWYQQTPGQGLQFLFEYFSETQRNKGNFPGRFSGRQFSNSRSEMNVSTLELGDSALYLCASADTPGGTDTQYFGPGTRLTVL.

This clone showed up just once. The chain employs TRBV10-3 and TRBJ1-6; a weak D match, TRBD1 (5 bases). Per the germline V gene, CDR1 is ENHRY and CDR2 is SYGVKD. V gave up 3 bases and J gave up 0 bases, with 9 bases separating them. The CDR3 is 16 residues long. CDR3 in amino acids: CAISEGVSSYNSPLHF. In DNA form, the CDR3 reads TGTGCCATCAGTGAAGGGGTAAGCTCCTATAATTCACCCCTCCACTTT.

This rearrangement joins TRBV19 to TRBJ1-1; 8 bases line up with TRBD1. The CDR3 loop spans 16 amino acids. Looked up from germline, CDR1 is LNHDA and CDR2 is SQIVND (reference sequence). V lost 7 bases and J lost 4; bases outside the gene matches: 14. CDR3 nucleotides: TGTGCCAGTACCCGAGGACAGGGCCTGTCGTTCACTGAAGCTTTCTTT. The encoded protein is CASTRGQGLSFTEAFF.

The chain recombines TRBV9 with TRBJ2-7, with D possibly matching TRBD1 (6 bases). Germline-derived CDR1 and CDR2 are SGDLS and YYNGEE. Trimming left V 0 bases short and J 3 bases short, with 10 bases between. The CDR3 consists of 14 residues. This CDR3 reads CASSVDQGRYEQYF. CDR3 in DNA: TGTGCCAGCAGCGTAGATCAGGGGCGCTACGAGCAGTACTTC.

The rearrangement links TRBV15 to TRBJ1-2, with D possibly being TRBD1 (5 bases). The ends were cut back, 0 bases at V and 2 bases at J, with 10 bases in the middle. This CDR3 is built from 15 residues. Germline CDR1 and CDR2: LNHNV and YYDKDF (reference sequence). CDR3 region: CATSRDGTSNYGYTF. CDR3 nucleotides: TGTGCCACCAGCAGAGACGGGACTTCGAACTATGGCTACACCTTC.

The CDR3 sequence is CAWSSGQGPYEQYF. In nucleotides, the CDR3 is TGTGCCTGGAGTTCCGGACAGGGGCCCTACGAGCAGTACTTC. The chain employs TRBV30 and TRBJ2-7; 9 bases are shared with TRBD1. Germline CDR1 is GTSNPN and CDR2 is SVGIG (reference sequence). This CDR3 region has 14 residues. J was trimmed by 2 bases and V by 2 bases; bases with no gene match: 4.

V gene TRBV19 combines with J gene TRBJ2-7; D may be TRBD1 (5 bases). Germline V gene data show CDR1 as LNHDA and CDR2 as SQIVND (reference sequence). V was pared by 6 bases and J by 4 bases, with 13 bases between. This CDR3 comprises 13 residues. The CDR3 coding sequence is TGTGCCAGTAGCGCGAACAGGCTTTACGAGCAGTACTTC. Protein product: CASSANRLYEQYF.

The J gene is TRBJ2-3, the V gene TRBV7-9; 11 nucleotides match TRBD1. The CDR3 spans 15 residues. Germline CDR1 is SEHNR and CDR2 is FQNEAQ (reference sequence). The V and J ends lost 3 bases and 2 bases, in that order; junction bases with no gene match: 1. CDR3 DNA sequence: TGTGCCAGCAGCTTGGGACAGGGGGTCACAGATACGCAGTATTTT. Encoded protein: CASSLGQGVTDTQYF.

The chain joins TRBV6-5 to TRBJ1-1; D is unclear. Trimming cost V 0 bases and J 0 bases, with 8 bases left between them. Per germline, CDR1 MNHEY and CDR2 SVGAGI. This CDR3 contains 15 residues. The CDR3 spells CASSYSASLNTEAFF. The CDR3 DNA reads TGTGCCAGCAGTTACTCGGCCTCCTTGAACACTGAAGCTTTCTTT.

The chain links TRBV7-2 to TRBJ2-1, with 8 bases that match TRBD2. The CDR3 spans 15 residues. The germline V gene has CDR1 SGHTA and CDR2 FQGNSA. J gave up 3 bases and V 5 bases, and 6 bases lay outside the gene matches. As DNA, the CDR3 is TGTGCCAGCAGCCAGGGGACTAGAAACTACAATGAGCAGTTCTTC. Its protein product is CASSQGTRNYNEQFF.

J is TRBJ1-5 and V is TRBV2; 7 bases are a match to TRBD1. The CDR3 is 14 residues long. Germline V gene data show CDR1 as SNHLY and CDR2 as FYNNEI. Losses at the gene ends were 4 bases for V and 4 bases for J; bases not matched to a gene: 4. The CDR3 protein is CASSVSGGNQPQHF. In DNA, the CDR3 is TGTGCCAGCAGTGTATCAGGGGGAAATCAGCCCCAGCATTTT.

The rearrangement uses TRBV7-2 and TRBJ2-7, with unresolved D. In germline, CDR1 is SGHTA, CDR2 FQGNSA. This CDR3 spans 14 amino acids. The germline V and J ends were trimmed by 4 bases and 7 bases, with 17 bases remaining between them. The CDR3 here is CASSSALRVPEQYF. The DNA of the CDR3 is TGTGCCAGCAGCTCCGCGTTGCGAGTCCCAGAGCAGTACTTC. The variable domain in full, with the rest retrieved from reference TRBV7-2 and TRBJ2-7, is GAGVSQSPSNKVTEKGKDVELRCDPISGHTALYWYRQSLGQGLEFLIYFQGNSAPDKSGLPSDRFSAERTGGSVSTLTIQRTQQEDSAVYLCASSSALRVPEQYFGPGTRLTVT.

The chain carries TRBV11-1 and TRBJ2-7; 9 nucleotides align to TRBD1. Germline CDR1 and CDR2: SGHAT and FQDESV (reference sequence). The length of the CDR3 is 14 residues. With V trimmed by 6 bases and J by 7 bases, 10 bases remained unmatched. Written as DNA, the CDR3 is TGTGCCAGCAGGCTCTTACAGGGGGCCGGGGAGCAGTACTTC. It codes for CASRLLQGAGEQYF. Based on the CDR3 plus reference TRBV11-1 and TRBJ2-7, the full variable domain is EAEVAQSPRYKITEKSQAVAFWCDPISGHATLYWYRQILGQGPELLVQFQDESVVDDSQLPKDRFSAERLKGVDSTLKIQPAELGDSAMYLCASRLLQGAGEQYFGPGTRLTVT.

The chain employs TRBV4-2 and TRBJ2-2; TRBD1 agrees at 7 bases. Trimming cost V 0 bases and J 7 bases; bases outside gene matches: 8. The CDR3 has 16 amino acids. Germline-derived CDR1 and CDR2 are LGHNA and YNFKEQ. Here the CDR3 DNA reads TGTGCCAGCAGCCAAGAGAGGGGGCGTGGTGTCGGGGAGCTGTTTTTT. Its protein is CASSQERGRGVGELFF.

This clone came up a few times. The chain couples TRBV2 to TRBJ2-6; D is uncertain. V lost 8 bases, J lost 0 bases, and 5 bases lay in between. This CDR3 comprises 13 residues. The germline gives CDR1 SNHLY, CDR2 FYNNEI. The CDR3 DNA is TGTGCCAGCCAGGACTCTGGGGCCAACGTCCTGACTTTC. Translated, it gives CASQDSGANVLTF.

V and J are TRBV27 and TRBJ1-1; D is perhaps TRBD1 (6 bases). Germline-derived CDR1 and CDR2 are MNHEY and SMNVEV (reference sequence). Between the trimmed V and J ends, which lost 0 bases and 0 bases, there was a span of 8 bases. There are 15 residues in the CDR3. CDR3 in amino acids: CASSLSRTVNTEAFF. The CDR3 DNA sequence: TGTGCCAGCAGTTTATCCCGGACAGTGAACACTGAAGCTTTCTTT.

The chain employs TRBV5-4 and TRBJ1-1; tentatively, D is TRBD1 (5 bases). CDR1 is SGHNT, CDR2 YYREEE, per germline (reference sequence). The CDR3 totals 15 residues. V lost 0 bases, J lost 2 bases, and 11 bases lay in between. The CDR3 sequence: CASSLVGPRNTEAFF. The CDR3 DNA follows: TGTGCCAGCAGCTTGGTGGGGCCGAGAAACACTGAAGCTTTCTTT.

This chain uses TRBV5-1 with TRBJ1-1; D is perhaps TRBD1 (5 bases). The CDR3 runs 14 residues. Germline CDR1 is SGHRS and CDR2 is YFSETQ. Trimming removed 5 bases from V and 1 base from J, with 12 bases in between. The CDR3 here is CASSNGQTNTEAFF. CDR3 DNA: TGCGCCAGCAGTAACGGACAAACGAACACTGAAGCTTTCTTT.

The gene calls are TRBV6-5 and TRBJ1-2; no reliable D call. The CDR3 has 13 residues. V lost 0 bases, J lost 7 bases, and 9 bases lay in between. Germline CDR1 MNHEY, CDR2 SVGAGI. CDR3 nucleotide sequence: TGTGCCAGCAGTTACTCGGTTAACAGTGGCTACACCTTC. Protein sequence: CASSYSVNSGYTF.

The chain couples TRBV7-2 to TRBJ2-7, with D tentatively TRBD2 (6 bases). Trimming left V 5 bases short and J 2 bases short, with 7 bases between. Germline values: CDR1 SGHTA, CDR2 FQGNSA. The length of the CDR3 is 12 residues. The CDR3 region is CASSRGTYEQYF. The CDR3 nucleotides are TGTGCCAGCAGCCGCGGGACCTACGAGCAGTACTTC.

This rearrangement joins TRBV7-3 to TRBJ1-1; D might be TRBD1 (5 bases). Germline V gives CDR1 SGHTA, CDR2 FQGTGA. The V and J ends lost 5 bases and 0 bases respectively, with 7 bases between them. The CDR3 has 13 amino acids. The CDR3, as DNA: TGTGCCAGCAGCGGCAGGGTGAACACTGAAGCTTTCTTT. Amino acids: CASSGRVNTEAFF.

V gene TRBV7-2 combines with J gene TRBJ2-5; 8 bases fit TRBD2. Germline V gives CDR1 SGHTA, CDR2 FQGNSA. The CDR3 runs to 17 residues. Trimming cost V 1 base and J 5 bases; bases outside gene matches: 12. CDR3 residues: CASSLGWSGGLGETQYF. The CDR3 nucleotides are TGTGCCAGCAGCTTAGGGTGGAGCGGGGGTCTGGGGGAGACCCAGTACTTC.

This clone was seen once. The chain has TRBV7-6 and TRBJ2-5, with TRBD1 as a possible D gene (6 bases). V lost 5 bases and J lost 3, with 13 bases in between. The CDR3 is 14 amino acids. Germline CDR1 and CDR2: SGHVS and FNYEAQ. The CDR3 nucleotides read TGTGCCAGCAGCCTGACAGGCGTTGAAGAGACCCAGTACTTC. It specifies CASSLTGVEETQYF.

V gene TRBV27 combines with J gene TRBJ1-4, with 7 positions matching TRBD1. This CDR3 region has 14 residues. Germline CDR1 and CDR2: MNHEY and SMNVEV (reference sequence). V lost 5 bases and J lost 8; bases outside the gene matches: 8. The CDR3 DNA follows: TGTGCCAGCAGTGCACAGGGGAGGAGGGAAAAACTGTTTTTT. Encoded protein: CASSAQGRREKLFF.

V usage is TRBV4-3 and J usage is TRBJ1-6, with 11 bases aligning to TRBD1. The CDR3 is made up of 19 amino acids. Trimming cost V 4 bases and J 0 bases; bases outside gene matches: 8. Germline CDR1 reads LGHNA; CDR2 reads YSLEER. As DNA, the CDR3 is TGCGCCAGCAGCCGTTCCCGGGACAGGGGGAGCTCCTATAATTCACCCCTCCACTTT. Protein product: CASSRSRDRGSSYNSPLHF.